The clone carrying this TCR beta chain was counted once. Other DNA sequences in the sample encode the same CDR3. This entry belongs to a study of blood T cell repertoires in COVID-19. Whole-study context: Donors in the United States, Italy and Spain gave samples during acute or convalescent COVID-19. PBMCs, B-cell-depleted T cells, or T cells were the source of the cDNA or gDNA that made up the material.

The CDR3 sequence is 13 residues long. The ends were cut back, 6 bases at V and 4 bases at J, with 10 bases in the middle. Generated by immunoSEQ multiplex PCR, the TCRdb table keeps only in-frame clones and is missing some. The data show roughly 300,000 clones, with 88% seen just once and more than 7.5% held by the top ten. The TCR was taken from a man aged 18 to 29 with active or convalescent COVID-19. The material sequenced was peripheral blood. The V call is TRBV12-3 or TRBV12-4, the J call TRBJ1-5, with unresolved D. CDR3 region: CASSLTGNQPQHF. As DNA, the CDR3 is TGTGCCAGCAGCCTGACGGGGAATCAGCCCCAGCATTTT.